This TCR beta chain was recovered during a study of blood T cell repertoires in COVID-19. Turning to the study itself: COVID-19 samples collected from the United States, Italy and Spain covered acute and convalescent phases. PBMCs, B-cell-depleted T cells, or T cells provided the cDNA or gDNA that made up the material.

Repertoires were generated with immunoSEQ multiplex PCR, while TCRdb's copy carries only in-frame clones and drops some. The table records some 190,000 clones, more than 85% of them present only once. Trimming took off 4 bases at V and 8 bases at J, with 15 bases between the two ends. Germline V gene sequence: CDR1 MGHRA, CDR2 YSYEKL. This CDR3 spans 14 amino acids. Sequencing was done on a sample of peripheral blood. This sequence was found in a man aged 25-45 years with acute or convalescent COVID-19. The J gene is TRBJ2-1, the V gene TRBV4-1, with D maybe TRBD1 (5 bases). This CDR3 reads CASSPVVGRDEQFF. The CDR3 nucleotides read TGCGCCAGCAGCCCCGTAGTGGGCAGGGATGAGCAGTTCTTC.